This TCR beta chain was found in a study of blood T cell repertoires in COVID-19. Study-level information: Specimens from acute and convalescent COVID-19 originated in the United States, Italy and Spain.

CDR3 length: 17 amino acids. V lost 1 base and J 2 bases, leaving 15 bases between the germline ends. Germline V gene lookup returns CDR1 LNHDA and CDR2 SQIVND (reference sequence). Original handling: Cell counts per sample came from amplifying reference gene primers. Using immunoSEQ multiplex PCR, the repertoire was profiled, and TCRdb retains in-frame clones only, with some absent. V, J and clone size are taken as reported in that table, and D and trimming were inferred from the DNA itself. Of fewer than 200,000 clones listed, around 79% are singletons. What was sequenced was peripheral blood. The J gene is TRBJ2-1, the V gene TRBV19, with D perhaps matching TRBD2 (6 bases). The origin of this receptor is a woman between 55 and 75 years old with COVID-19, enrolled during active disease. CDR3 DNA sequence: TGTGCCAGTAGTATAGTTTTTACTAGCCTCCCCTACAATGAGCAGTTCTTC. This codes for CASSIVFTSLPYNEQFF.